Listed here are 29 T cell receptor beta chains from one sample, sequenced in a study of control samples from healthy donors and cancer patients. Clones were sequenced by immunoSEQ multiplex PCR, and TCRdb holds only the in-frame ones, with some missing. The sample gives 94,000 or so clones, about 88% of which show up once; around 35% is in the top ten. Input material: PBMCs. Receptors originate from a man aged 65 to 79 with lung cancer.

The V call is TRBV20-1, the J call TRBJ2-7, with D possibly being TRBD1 (5 bases). Per germline, CDR1 DFQATT and CDR2 SNEGSKA (reference sequence). V was trimmed by 3 bases and J by 2 bases, leaving 11 bases between them. The CDR3 length is 13 residues. CDR3: CSASVGRAYEQYF. CDR3 DNA sequence: TGCAGTGCTAGTGTGGGCAGGGCCTACGAGCAGTACTTC.

The rearrangement joins TRBV20-1 to TRBJ2-5; D is undetermined. CDR3 length: 11 amino acids. Germline V lookup: CDR1 DFQATT, CDR2 SNEGSKA (reference sequence). Between the trimmed V and J ends, which lost 4 bases and 6 bases, there was a span of 9 bases. This CDR3 is CSANAMKTQYF. The CDR3 coding sequence is TGCAGTGCTAATGCGATGAAGACCCAGTACTTC.

The chain has TRBV5-1 and TRBJ2-7; D is perhaps TRBD2 (6 bases). V lost 4 bases and J 3 bases, leaving 14 bases between the germline ends. This CDR3 spans 14 amino acids. Germline V lookup: CDR1 SGHRS, CDR2 YFSETQ. CDR3 bases: TGCGCCAGCAGCCCCGCGGGGTTAGGCTACGAGCAGTACTTC. It is translated as CASSPAGLGYEQYF.

This chain uses TRBV7-9 with TRBJ2-3, with 11 bases aligning to TRBD2. There are 15 residues in the CDR3. Germline trimming cut 4 bases from V and 1 base from J; bases unmatched to any gene: 1. Germline V gives CDR1 SEHNR, CDR2 FQNEAQ (reference sequence). CDR3 nucleotide sequence: TGTGCCAGCAGCTCGACTAGCGGGGGCACAGATACGCAGTATTTT. Its translation: CASSSTSGGTDTQYF.

This clone was detected once. The J gene is TRBJ2-6, the V gene TRBV7-9, with 9 positions matching TRBD1. The germline CDR1 and CDR2 sequences are SEHNR and FQNEAQ (reference sequence). V trimming: 6 bases; J trimming: 2 bases; junction bases outside the gene matches: 8. The length of the CDR3 is 17 residues. CDR3 sequence (DNA): TGTGCCAGCAGTAGGGTTACAGGGGGCACTGGGGCCAACGTCCTGACTTTC. As protein: CASSRVTGGTGANVLTF. Based on the CDR3 plus reference TRBV7-9 and TRBJ2-6, the full variable domain is DTGVSQNPRHKITKRGQNVTFRCDPISEHNRLYWYRQTLGQGPEFLTYFQNEAQLEKSRLLSDRFSAERPKGSFSTLEIQRTEQGDSAMYLCASSRVTGGTGANVLTFGAGSRLTVL.

The chain recombines TRBV4-3 with TRBJ1-6, with D uncertain. The V gene lost 1 base and the J gene lost 2 bases, with 6 bases spanning the gap. CDR1 and CDR2 from the germline V gene are LGHNA and YSLEER. This CDR3 is 15 amino acids long. This CDR3 reads CASSQASAYNSPLHF. As DNA, the CDR3 is TGCGCCAGCAGCCAAGCCTCAGCCTATAATTCACCCCTCCACTTT.

V and J are TRBV7-6 and TRBJ2-5; D is possibly TRBD1 or TRBD2 (6 bases each). The germline V and J ends were trimmed by 1 base and 5 bases, with 14 bases remaining between them. In germline, CDR1 is SGHVS, CDR2 FNYEAQ. The CDR3 spans 15 residues. CDR3 amino acids: CASSLESRGDETQYF. In nucleotides, the CDR3 is TGTGCCAGCAGCTTAGAAAGTAGGGGGGATGAGACCCAGTACTTC. Based on the CDR3 plus reference TRBV7-6 and TRBJ2-5, the full variable domain is GAGVSQSPRYKVTKRGQDVALRCDPISGHVSLYWYRQALGQGPEFLTYFNYEAQQDKSGLPNDRFSAERPEGSISTLTIQRTEQRDSAMYRCASSLESRGDETQYFGPGTRLLVL.

The chain carries TRBV6-6 and TRBJ2-3; TRBD1 might be the D (5 bases). CDR1 and CDR2 from the germline V gene are MNHNY and SVGAGI (reference sequence). The CDR3 contains 13 residues. V shed 6 bases and J shed 6 bases, with 13 bases lying between them. In DNA form, the CDR3 reads TGTGCCAGCAGCGGCCCCAGGGCGGATACGCAGTATTTT. Translated: CASSGPRADTQYF.

The gene calls are TRBV11-2 and TRBJ1-6; the D gene is possibly TRBD1 (6 bases). Trimming removed 5 bases from V and 4 bases from J, with 15 bases in between. Looked up from germline, CDR1 is SGHAT and CDR2 is FQNNGV. The CDR3 extends over 16 amino acids. The CDR3 nucleotides read TGTGCCAGCAGCCCCCGACAGGCCTTATATAATTCACCCCTCCACTTT. Its protein is CASSPRQALYNSPLHF.

V is TRBV10-3 and J is TRBJ1-1, with 10 bases lining up with TRBD1. Looked up from germline, CDR1 is ENHRY and CDR2 is SYGVKD. The length of the CDR3 is 12 residues. After removal of 6 bases from V and 6 bases from J, the junction contained 1 base not matched to a gene. The CDR3 reads CAIRDRGSEAFF. In DNA, the CDR3 is TGTGCCATCAGGGACAGGGGGTCTGAAGCTTTCTTT.

The chain links TRBV6-2 or TRBV6-3 to TRBJ2-7; TRBD1 might be the D (6 bases). V was cut by 0 bases and J by 4 bases, with 10 bases left in between. Germline-derived CDR1 and CDR2 are MNHEY and SVGEGT. The CDR3 consists of 14 residues. DNA of the CDR3: TGTGCCAGCAGTTACTCCAGGGGAATGTACGAGCAGTACTTC. It translates to CASSYSRGMYEQYF.

The chain carries TRBV18 and TRBJ2-2, with a weak D call TRBD1 (5 bases). This CDR3 has 14 residues. The germline V gene has CDR1 KGHSH and CDR2 LQKENI. Trimming left V 3 bases short and J 7 bases short, with 12 bases between. The CDR3 spells CASSPQGLSGELFF. The CDR3 DNA follows: TGTGCCAGCTCACCGCAGGGATTAAGCGGGGAGCTGTTTTTT. Looking up the rest from reference TRBV18 and TRBJ2-2 gives the full variable domain: NAGVMQNPRHLVRRRGQEARLRCSPMKGHSHVYWYRQLPEEGLKFMVYLQKENIIDESGMPKERFSAEFPKEGPSILRIQQVVRGDSAAYFCASSPQGLSGELFFGEGSRLTVL.

The J gene is TRBJ2-1, the V gene TRBV5-1, with 10 bases fitting TRBD2. The CDR3 is 20 residues long. The trim removed 2 bases at V and 2 bases at J, leaving 16 bases unmatched. Looked up from germline, CDR1 is SGHRS and CDR2 is YFSETQ. This CDR3 reads CASSFRRGTGLAVTYNEQFF. Here the CDR3 DNA reads TGCGCCAGCAGCTTTCGGAGAGGAACTGGACTAGCGGTGACCTACAATGAGCAGTTCTTC.

This clone appeared a single time. V is TRBV7-8 and J is TRBJ1-5; 8 positions agree with TRBD1. Trimming took 5 bases from V and 5 from J; bases not matched to a gene: 5. In germline, CDR1 is SGHVS, CDR2 FQNEAQ. This CDR3 is built from 14 residues. The chain's CDR3 is CASSAGTGDQPQHF. The DNA of the CDR3 is TGTGCCAGCAGCGCCGGGACAGGAGATCAGCCCCAGCATTTT.

The rearrangement joins TRBV4-1 to TRBJ1-5; 7 nucleotides agree with TRBD1. CDR1 MGHRA and CDR2 YSYEKL come from the germline V gene. Germline trimming cut 4 bases from V and 4 bases from J; bases unmatched to any gene: 7. The CDR3 covers 15 residues. CDR3 sequence reads: CASSLGDRANQPQHF. Here the CDR3 DNA reads TGCGCCAGCAGCCTCGGGGACAGAGCAAATCAGCCCCAGCATTTT.

The CDR3 sequence is CASSLTRGGTGELFF. For the CDR3, the DNA is TGTGCCAGCAGCTTGACACGGGGCGGGACCGGGGAGCTGTTTTTT. This rearrangement joins TRBV5-4 to TRBJ2-2; the D call may be TRBD1 or TRBD2 (5 bases each). This CDR3 has 15 amino acids. Germline CDR1 SGHNT, CDR2 YYREEE (reference sequence). Trimming removed 1 base at V and 5 bases at J, with 12 bases between.

Only one count was recorded for this clone. The rearrangement joins TRBV19 to TRBJ2-4, with a possible D match to TRBD1 (6 bases). Germline assignment: CDR1 LNHDA and CDR2 SQIVND (reference sequence). Trimming stripped 1 base from V and 1 base from J, with 14 bases between. The CDR3 extends over 17 amino acids. This chain's CDR3 is CASSIARQVWAKNIQYF. In DNA form, the CDR3 reads TGTGCCAGTAGTATAGCCCGACAGGTCTGGGCCAAAAACATTCAGTACTTC.

The CDR3 DNA is TGTGCCAGCAGTTATGATATGTCAGGGGCCGAAAAACTGTTTTTT. Protein sequence: CASSYDMSGAEKLFF. The J gene is TRBJ1-4, the V gene TRBV6-5; weak D call: TRBD1 (6 bases). Between the trimmed V and J ends, which lost 3 bases and 8 bases, there was a span of 16 bases. The germline gives CDR1 MNHEY, CDR2 SVGAGI. CDR3 length: 15 amino acids.

The chain employs TRBV29-1 and TRBJ2-2, with D maybe TRBD2 (5 bases). V was trimmed by 5 bases and J by 3 bases, leaving 7 bases between them. Germline V CDR1 and CDR2: SQVTM, ANQGSEA. The CDR3 runs 12 residues. CDR3 sequence reads: CSVLEDTGELFF. The CDR3 nucleotides are TGCAGCGTTCTGGAGGACACCGGGGAGCTGTTTTTT.

The CDR3 loop reads CASSSGTRRGSGANVLTF. The DNA of the CDR3 is TGCGCCAGCTCAAGCGGCACCCGGAGGGGCTCTGGGGCCAACGTCCTGACTTTC. The chain has TRBV5-1 and TRBJ2-6, with D possibly matching TRBD2 (6 bases). The V end was cut by 7 bases, the J end by 0 bases, with 20 bases between. CDR3 size: 18 residues. Germline V gene data show CDR1 as SGHRS and CDR2 as YFSETQ.

The chain joins TRBV7-2 to TRBJ1-1; no firm D call. This CDR3 region has 14 residues. Germline V gene sequence: CDR1 SGHTA, CDR2 FQGNSA. The V end lost 3 bases, the J end lost 1 base, and 9 bases lay between the germline ends. CDR3 nucleotide sequence: TGTGCCAGCAGCTTTAACGGCGGGAACACTGAAGCTTTCTTT. Residues: CASSFNGGNTEAFF.

V is TRBV7-6 and J is TRBJ2-5; either TRBD1 or TRBD2 may fit D (5 bases each). Germline V CDR1 and CDR2: SGHVS, FNYEAQ. This CDR3 region has 15 residues. V was clipped by 6 bases and J by 5 bases, with 19 bases between them. This CDR3 is CASSSGGSGHETQYF. CDR3 bases: TGTGCCAGCAGTTCTGGTGGGTCGGGGCACGAGACCCAGTACTTC.

V is TRBV6-5 and J is TRBJ2-5, with TRBD2 as a possible D gene (8 bases). Germline loops: CDR1 MNHEY, CDR2 SVGAGI. The CDR3 loop spans 15 amino acids. V was shortened by 7 bases and J by 1 base, with 16 bases between the two germline ends. DNA of the CDR3: TGTGCCAGCATTCGACGGGAGGGGGCCCAAGAGACCCAGTACTTC. Its protein is CASIRREGAQETQYF.

This chain links TRBV5-6 with TRBJ1-4, with TRBD1 matching 9 bases. Germline loops: CDR1 SGHDT, CDR2 YYEEEE. This CDR3 contains 17 residues. The ends lost 4 bases at V and 0 bases at J; junction bases unmatched: 7. The CDR3 sequence is CASSIRTGETTNEKLFF. The CDR3 DNA reads as TGTGCCAGCAGCATAAGGACAGGGGAGACAACTAATGAAAAACTGTTTTTT.

The gene calls are TRBV3-1 (or the pseudogene TRBV3-2) and TRBJ2-1, with 12 bases matching TRBD2. Germline assignment: CDR1 LGHDT and CDR2 YNNKEL (reference sequence). CDR3 length: 16 residues. V was clipped by 3 bases and J by 5 bases; unmatched bases: 5. The CDR3 here is CASSHPSGGADNEQFF. CDR3 in DNA: TGTGCCAGCAGCCACCCTAGCGGGGGGGCGGACAATGAGCAGTTCTTC.

The CDR3 DNA follows: TGTGCCACCAGCAGAGATCGGTATCAGCAGTACTTC. Residues: CATSRDRYQQYF. This chain links TRBV15 with TRBJ2-7; D is unclear. This CDR3 contains 12 residues. The V and J ends lost 0 bases and 8 bases respectively, with 8 bases between them. The germline V gene has CDR1 LNHNV and CDR2 YYDKDF (reference sequence).

The chain employs TRBV10-2 and TRBJ2-7; D unresolved. The CDR3 covers 13 residues. Trimming removed 6 bases at V and 5 bases at J, with 14 bases between. Germline V gene lookup returns CDR1 WSHSY and CDR2 SAAADI. CDR3 in amino acids: CASRTTATNEQYF. The DNA of the CDR3 is TGCGCCAGCAGGACGACGGCCACGAACGAGCAGTACTTC.

V gene TRBV11-2 combines with J gene TRBJ1-2; the D gene is possibly TRBD1 (5 bases). V was shortened by 1 base and J by 2 bases, with 11 bases between the two germline ends. CDR1 and CDR2 from the germline V gene are SGHAT and FQNNGV. The CDR3 totals 15 residues. The DNA of the CDR3 is TGTGCCAGCAGCTTAGGCTTACAGGTGAACTATGGCTACACCTTC. Its protein is CASSLGLQVNYGYTF. Looking up the rest from reference TRBV11-2 and TRBJ1-2 gives the full variable domain: EAGVAQSPRYKIIEKRQSVAFWCNPISGHATLYWYQQILGQGPKLLIQFQNNGVVDDSQLPKDRFSAERLKGVDSTLKIQPAKLEDSAVYLCASSLGLQVNYGYTFGSGTRLTVV.

This chain uses TRBV12-3 or TRBV12-4 with TRBJ2-1, with 9 nucleotides matching TRBD1. The CDR3 totals 12 residues. With 8 bases clipped from V and 6 bases from J, the junction kept 2 bases outside the gene matches. The CDR3, as DNA: TGTGCCAGCGGACAGGGGTTCAATGAGCAGTTCTTC. It is translated as CASGQGFNEQFF.